Presented here are 11 T cell receptor beta chains from one specimen sequenced in a study of OX40 agonist ivuxolimab in advanced cancers. Here immunoSEQ multiplex PCR was the method, and the copy in TCRdb shows in-frame clones only, minus some. The repertoire includes 79,000 or so clones, 85% of them detected once, and less than 0.8% sits in the top ten. The specimen comprised CD4+ or CD8+ T cells sorted from blood, sampled in a trial of the OX40 agonist ivuxolimab. The receptors shown here come from an adult with an advanced solid tumor such as melanoma, head and neck, liver or kidney cancer.

In nucleotides, the CDR3 is TGTGCCAGCAGCTCGGGACAGGGGGCCTATGGCTACACCTTC. It translates to CASSSGQGAYGYTF. V usage is TRBV9 and J usage is TRBJ1-2, with 12 bases matching TRBD1. The length of the CDR3 is 14 residues. Germline lookup yields CDR1 SGDLS and CDR2 YYNGEE. V was pared by 4 bases and J by 4 bases, with 2 bases of the junction left unmatched.

The chain carries TRBV6-1 and TRBJ1-2, with D possibly being TRBD1 (6 bases). This CDR3 has 14 residues. V lost 6 bases and J lost 4, with 15 bases in between. Germline V gene sequence: CDR1 MNHNS, CDR2 SASEGT. The CDR3 protein is CASSRGEGGYGYTF. The CDR3, as DNA: TGTGCCAGCAGCCGGGGGGAGGGGGGCTATGGCTACACCTTC.

The chain joins TRBV25-1 to TRBJ2-5, with 7 bases identical to TRBD1. The trim removed 5 bases at V and 2 bases at J, leaving 2 bases unmatched. Germline V gene data show CDR1 as MGHDK and CDR2 as SYGVNS. The CDR3 is 13 residues long. CDR3 nucleotides: TGTGCCAGCAGTCGGGGACAGCAAGAGACCCAGTACTTC. Translating gives CASSRGQQETQYF. Complete variable domain (other parts from reference TRBV25-1 and TRBJ2-5): EADIYQTPRYLVIGTGKKITLECSQTMGHDKMYWYQQDPGMELHLIHYSYGVNSTEKGDLSSESTVSRIRTEHFPLTLESARPSHTSQYLCASSRGQQETQYFGPGTRLLVL.

This clone has more than one count but fewer than ten. The chain links TRBV5-4 to TRBJ1-2, with D hard to call. This CDR3 has 14 amino acids. Looked up from germline, CDR1 is SGHNT and CDR2 is YYREEE (reference sequence). The V and J ends lost 2 bases and 4 bases respectively, with 12 bases between them. CDR3 protein: CASSFRWTSYGYTF. As DNA, the CDR3 is TGTGCCAGCAGCTTCCGTTGGACTTCCTATGGCTACACCTTC.

The genes are TRBV4-2 and TRBJ1-4, with D unresolved. This CDR3 contains 16 residues. The germline V gene has CDR1 LGHNA and CDR2 YNFKEQ. Deletions cut 0 bases from V and 4 bases from J, with 12 bases between. CDR3 nucleotides: TGTGCCAGCAGCCAAGACCCCGGGTTGGGTAATGAAAAACTGTTTTTT. Protein: CASSQDPGLGNEKLFF.

The chain has TRBV7-9 and TRBJ2-6; D not resolved. The V gene lost 1 base and the J gene lost 0 bases, with 13 bases spanning the gap. The germline CDR1 and CDR2 sequences are SEHNR and FQNEAQ (reference sequence). The CDR3 loop spans 18 amino acids. In DNA, the CDR3 is TGTGCCAGCAGCTTAGTTCAGGTCTTTGACTCTGGGGCCAACGTCCTGACTTTC. Amino acids: CASSLVQVFDSGANVLTF.

The V gene is TRBV5-4, the J gene TRBJ1-6; the D is unclear. Germline V gene data show CDR1 as SGHNT and CDR2 as YYREEE (reference sequence). This CDR3 comprises 19 residues. V shed 2 bases and J shed 0 bases, with 18 bases lying between them. CDR3: CASSLGGVSQSSYNSPLHF. CDR3 sequence (DNA): TGTGCCAGCAGCTTAGGAGGAGTCAGCCAGAGCTCCTATAATTCACCCCTCCACTTT.

The rearrangement uses TRBV19 and TRBJ1-4; 7 nucleotides line up with TRBD1. Germline V CDR1 and CDR2: LNHDA, SQIVND (reference sequence). CDR3 length: 15 residues. V lost 6 bases, J lost 5 bases, and 9 bases stayed unmatched. DNA of the CDR3: TGTGCCAGTAGAAAACCTGGGACAGTGAATGAAAAACTGTTTTTT. It specifies CASRKPGTVNEKLFF.

V is TRBV18 and J is TRBJ2-1, with D unclear. Germline V gives CDR1 KGHSH, CDR2 LQKENI. Trimming left V 3 bases short and J 6 bases short, with 15 bases between. The CDR3 has 15 residues. CDR3 in amino acids: CASSPNPGSANEQFF. The CDR3 DNA sequence: TGTGCCAGCTCACCCAACCCCGGGTCGGCCAATGAGCAGTTCTTC.

The chain joins TRBV5-4 to TRBJ1-4; D gene ambiguous. V shed 2 bases and J shed 5 bases, with 7 bases lying between them. The CDR3 length is 13 residues. The germline V gene encodes CDR1 SGHNT and CDR2 YYREEE (reference sequence). The CDR3 region has the DNA TGTGCCAGCAGCTTCGGGATGAATGAAAAACTGTTTTTT. Amino acid sequence: CASSFGMNEKLFF.

The chain links TRBV27 to TRBJ1-4, with 10 bases that match TRBD1. This CDR3 comprises 17 residues. CDR1 MNHEY and CDR2 SMNVEV come from the germline V gene (reference sequence). Losses at the gene ends were 5 bases for V and 5 bases for J; bases not matched to a gene: 11. The CDR3 region is CASSGGIWGQGNEKLFF. The DNA for the CDR3 is TGTGCCAGCAGTGGGGGGATATGGGGACAGGGGAATGAAAAACTGTTTTTT.